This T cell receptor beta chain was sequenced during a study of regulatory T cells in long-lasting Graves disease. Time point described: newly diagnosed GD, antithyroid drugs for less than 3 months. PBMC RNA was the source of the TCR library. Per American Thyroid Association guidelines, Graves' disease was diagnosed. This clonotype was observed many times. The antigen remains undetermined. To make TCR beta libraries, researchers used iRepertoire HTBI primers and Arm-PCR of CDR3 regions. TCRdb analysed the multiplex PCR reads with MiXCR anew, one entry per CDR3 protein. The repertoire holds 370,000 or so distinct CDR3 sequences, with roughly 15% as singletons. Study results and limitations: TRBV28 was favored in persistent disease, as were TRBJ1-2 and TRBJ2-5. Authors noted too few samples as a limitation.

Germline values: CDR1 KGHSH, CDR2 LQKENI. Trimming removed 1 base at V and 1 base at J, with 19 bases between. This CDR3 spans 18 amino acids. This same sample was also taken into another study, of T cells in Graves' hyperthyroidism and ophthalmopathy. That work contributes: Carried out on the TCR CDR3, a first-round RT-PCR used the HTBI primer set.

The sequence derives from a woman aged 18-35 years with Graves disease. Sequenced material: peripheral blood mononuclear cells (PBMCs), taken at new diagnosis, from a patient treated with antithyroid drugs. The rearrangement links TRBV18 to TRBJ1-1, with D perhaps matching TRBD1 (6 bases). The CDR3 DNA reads TGTGCCAGCTCACCACTACAACAGGGACTTATTGGGAACACTGAAGCTTTCTTT. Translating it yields CASSPLQQGLIGNTEAFF.